The TCR beta chain described here comes from a study of blood T cell repertoires in COVID-19. Across the whole study: From the United States, Italy and Spain came samples of acute and convalescent COVID-19. PBMCs, B-cell-depleted T cells, or T cells provided the cDNA or gDNA that made up the material.

CDR3 length: 16 residues. Trimming at V came to 5 bases and at J to 5 bases, leaving 10 bases not matched to a gene. The V gene's germline CDR1 is SGHVS and CDR2 FNYEAQ. In the original workflow: Estimation of nucleated cell counts was performed using reference gene primer amplification. TCRdb's copy holds only in-frame clones and misses some; the assay was immunoSEQ multiplex PCR. Clone size and V and J calls were adopted from that table, with D and trimming inferred from the DNA. The repertoire includes about 74,000 clones, about 83% of them detected once, and around a third sits in the top ten. V usage is TRBV7-6 and J usage is TRBJ2-3, with TRBD1 identical over 10 bases. Source material: peripheral blood. The clonotype was recovered from a man between 65 and 85 years old with acute or convalescent COVID-19. CDR3: CASSPGDRGFGDTQYF. The CDR3 DNA follows: TGTGCCAGCAGCCCTGGGGACAGGGGATTTGGAGATACGCAGTATTTT.